The clone carrying this T cell receptor beta chain occurred once. This sample is drawn from a study of T cells after yellow fever vaccination. Making TCR cDNA involved 5'RACE template switching, which added UMIs and a universal primer site. TCRdb reprocessed the 5' RACE reads via MiXCR and lists one record per CDR3 protein. The repertoire includes 450,000 to 650,000 distinct CDR3 sequences, 20% to 25% of them detected once, and about 17% sits in the top ten. Germline CDR1 and CDR2: MNHEY and SMNVEV (reference sequence). The V end lost 6 bases, the J end lost 5 bases, and 8 bases lay between the germline ends. The length of the CDR3 is 12 residues.

Here the sequenced sample was PBMCs, taken roughly 20 days after the first yellow fever vaccination. The sequence was collected from a man between 18 and 35 years old who received the YFV17D yellow fever vaccine. The chain joins TRBV27 to TRBJ2-1; D is undetermined. The chain's CDR3 is CASSRLDNEQFF. The DNA of the CDR3 is TGTGCCAGCAGCAGACTGGACAATGAGCAGTTCTTC.